One sample yielded the 11 T cell receptor beta chains listed below, sequenced in a study of OX40 agonist ivuxolimab in advanced cancers. Method: immunoSEQ multiplex PCR; TCRdb's copy keeps in-frame clones and lacks some. The table lists approximately 50,000 clones, around four fifths of them singletons. The sample was CD4+ or CD8+ T cells sorted from blood, taken in a trial of the OX40 agonist ivuxolimab. The receptors stem from an adult with an advanced solid tumor such as melanoma, head and neck, liver or kidney cancer.

The rearrangement uses TRBV6-5 and TRBJ1-5, with D maybe TRBD1 (6 bases). CDR1 MNHEY and CDR2 SVGAGI come from the germline V gene. This CDR3 has 14 residues. The ends were cut back, 4 bases at V and 6 bases at J, with 13 bases in the middle. The CDR3 region has the DNA TGTGCCAGCAGTTCGTCTACAGGGTCTCAGCCCCAGCATTTT. Its translation: CASSSSTGSQPQHF.

The chain recombines TRBV10-3 with TRBJ2-7; a possible D gene is TRBD1 (6 bases). The CDR3 length is 15 residues. Germline V gives CDR1 ENHRY, CDR2 SYGVKD. Trimming shortened V by 3 bases and J by 7 bases, and 19 bases separated the two germline ends. The CDR3 reads CAISDTNRASWEQYF. CDR3 bases: TGTGCCATCAGTGATACGAACAGGGCTTCCTGGGAGCAGTACTTC.

This rearrangement joins TRBV10-3 to TRBJ1-2; no reliable D call. The germline V gene has CDR1 ENHRY and CDR2 SYGVKD. V lost 2 bases, J lost 5 bases, and 27 bases lay in between. The length of the CDR3 is 19 residues. The CDR3, as DNA: TGTGCCATCAGTGAGGCCGGTCAGGCAGGACTAACTATCGGGTATGGCTACACCTTC. It yields the protein CAISEAGQAGLTIGYGYTF.

The rearrangement uses TRBV5-4 and TRBJ2-7, with D perhaps matching TRBD1 (7 bases). The CDR3 length is 14 residues. The ends were cut back, 4 bases at V and 5 bases at J, with 16 bases in the middle. CDR1 is SGHNT, CDR2 YYREEE, per germline (reference sequence). CDR3 DNA sequence: TGTGCCAGCAGCCCAGGGGGGTTCGAAAACGAGCAGTACTTC. It yields the protein CASSPGGFENEQYF.

The chain combines TRBV4-2 with TRBJ1-4; D is ambiguous. CDR3 length equals 17 residues. Trimming took 0 bases from V and 5 from J, leaving 16 bases between them. The germline gives CDR1 LGHNA, CDR2 YNFKEQ. The CDR3 here is CASSQDGVAERNEKLFF. For the CDR3, the DNA is TGTGCCAGCAGCCAAGATGGTGTGGCCGAACGAAATGAAAAACTGTTTTTT.

The chain employs TRBV5-1 and TRBJ2-7; D gene uncertain. The CDR3 spans 14 residues. In germline, CDR1 is SGHRS, CDR2 YFSETQ. Trimming left V 4 bases short and J 6 bases short, with 17 bases between. The CDR3 loop reads CASSTGVIRSEQYF. As DNA, the CDR3 is TGCGCCAGCAGCACCGGCGTTATCCGTTCCGAGCAGTACTTC.

The genes are TRBV5-6 and TRBJ1-2; D remains ambiguous. Germline CDR1 and CDR2: SGHDT and YYEEEE. Deletions cut 0 bases from V and 3 bases from J, with 3 bases between. The CDR3 has 12 residues. CDR3 amino acids: CASSLGDYGYTF. CDR3 bases: TGTGCCAGCAGCTTGGGAGACTATGGCTACACCTTC.

This clone was seen once. This chain links TRBV9 with TRBJ1-2; D is uncertain. Trimming removed 6 bases at V and 5 bases at J, with 14 bases between. The CDR3 length is 13 residues. Per the germline V gene, CDR1 is SGDLS and CDR2 is YYNGEE. The CDR3 sequence: CASKSRAEYGYTF. The CDR3 DNA sequence: TGTGCCAGCAAGAGTAGGGCAGAATATGGCTACACCTTC.

V usage is TRBV11-3 and J usage is TRBJ2-2; 9 nucleotides match TRBD2. The CDR3 has 16 amino acids. The V gene's germline CDR1 is SGHNT and CDR2 YENEEA. The V gene end was trimmed by 5 bases and the J gene end by 3 bases; junction bases not matched to a gene: 7. The CDR3 DNA follows: TGTGCCAGCAGCCCACTTAGCGGGGGCGACACCGGGGAGCTGTTTTTT. Encoded protein: CASSPLSGGDTGELFF.

The chain combines TRBV6-5 with TRBJ2-7; TRBD2 agrees at 9 bases. This CDR3 comprises 15 residues. Germline V CDR1 and CDR2: MNHEY, SVGAGI. V gave up 2 bases and J gave up 4 bases; unmatched junction bases: 6. The chain's CDR3 is CASSYETSGFYEQYF. DNA of the CDR3: TGTGCCAGCAGTTACGAAACTAGCGGGTTTTACGAGCAGTACTTC.

This clone is medium-sized in the sample. The rearrangement joins TRBV9 to TRBJ1-1, with 7 bases identical to TRBD1. Unmatched junction bases numbered 6, after V lost 4 bases and J lost 0 bases. Germline CDR1 reads SGDLS; CDR2 reads YYNGEE. The CDR3 extends over 15 amino acids. In nucleotides, the CDR3 is TGTGCCAGCAGCCAAGGGACAGTCATGAACACTGAAGCTTTCTTT. Translated, it gives CASSQGTVMNTEAFF.